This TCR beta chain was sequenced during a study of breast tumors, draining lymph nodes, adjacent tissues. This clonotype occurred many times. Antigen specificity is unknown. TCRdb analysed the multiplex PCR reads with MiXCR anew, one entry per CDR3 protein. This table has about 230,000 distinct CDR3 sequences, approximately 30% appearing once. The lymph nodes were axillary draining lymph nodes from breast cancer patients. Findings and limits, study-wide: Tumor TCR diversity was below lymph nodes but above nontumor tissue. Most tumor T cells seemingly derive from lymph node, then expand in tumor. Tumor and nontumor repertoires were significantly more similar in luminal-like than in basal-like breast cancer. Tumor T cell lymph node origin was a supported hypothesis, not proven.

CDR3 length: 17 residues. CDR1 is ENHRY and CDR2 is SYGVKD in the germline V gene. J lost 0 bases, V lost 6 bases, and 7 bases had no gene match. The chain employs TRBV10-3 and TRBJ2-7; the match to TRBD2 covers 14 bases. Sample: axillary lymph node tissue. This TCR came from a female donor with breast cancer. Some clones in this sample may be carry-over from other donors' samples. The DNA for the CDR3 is TGTGCCATCAGGGGGACTAGCGGGAGTGGCAGCTCCTACGAGCAGTACTTC. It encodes CAIRGTSGSGSSYEQYF.